The rows below give T cell receptor beta chains drawn from one sample of a study of cytomegalovirus exposure and HLA in healthy donors. The data were produced by immunoSEQ multiplex PCR, yet TCRdb's version contains in-frame clones alone and is incomplete. The table records more than 150,000 clones, around 81% of them present only once. Specimen: PBMCs. Source of these receptors: a woman between 18 and 29 years old in good health and CMV-seropositive. Each CDR3 is given with its conserved first and last residue. D genes are given only for firm matches. Clone size appears in some rows only: once, few, many, or a class for an expanded clone.

abundance: .; d_gene: .; j_gene: TRBJ2-1; v_gene: TRBV30; CDR3aa: CAWSAGIGNEQFF; CDR3nt: TGTGCCTGGAGTGCCGGTATTGGCAATGAGCAGTTCTTC
abundance: .; d_gene: .; j_gene: TRBJ1-4; v_gene: TRBV19; CDR3aa: CASSISEKLFF; CDR3nt: TGTGCCAGTAGTATAAGCGAAAAACTGTTTTTT
abundance: .; d_gene: TRBD1; j_gene: TRBJ1-2; v_gene: TRBV2; CDR3aa: CASRDRENYGYTF; CDR3nt: TGTGCCAGCAGGGACAGGGAAAACTATGGCTACACCTTC
abundance: .; d_gene: .; j_gene: TRBJ1-2; v_gene: TRBV4-3; CDR3aa: CASSQRTGVYTF; CDR3nt: TGCGCCAGCAGCCAACGGACCGGGGTCTACACCTTC
abundance: .; d_gene: TRBD2; j_gene: TRBJ2-1; v_gene: TRBV29-1; CDR3aa: CSVPGLAGSREQFF; CDR3nt: TGCAGCGTGCCGGGACTAGCGGGGTCCCGGGAGCAGTTCTTC
abundance: few; d_gene: .; j_gene: TRBJ2-7; v_gene: TRBV2; CDR3aa: CASTRDTYEQYF; CDR3nt: TGTGCCAGCACCCGGGACACGTACGAGCAGTACTTC
abundance: .; d_gene: TRBD2; j_gene: TRBJ2-7; v_gene: TRBV2; CDR3aa: CASRPSSGGDNEQYF; CDR3nt: TGTGCCAGCAGACCCTCTAGCGGGGGTGACAACGAGCAGTACTTC
abundance: .; d_gene: .; j_gene: TRBJ1-3; v_gene: TRBV30; CDR3aa: CAWWGMSSGNTIYF; CDR3nt: TGTGCCTGGTGGGGCATGAGCTCTGGAAACACCATATATTTT
abundance: .; d_gene: .; j_gene: TRBJ2-2; v_gene: TRBV7-3; CDR3aa: CASSPSDSQFTGELFF; CDR3nt: TGTGCCAGCAGCCCCTCGGACAGCCAGTTCACCGGGGAGCTGTTTTTT
abundance: few; d_gene: TRBD1; j_gene: TRBJ2-2; v_gene: TRBV6-5; CDR3aa: CASSRQGADTGELFF; CDR3nt: TGTGCCAGCAGTAGACAGGGGGCGGACACCGGGGAGCTGTTTTTT
abundance: .; d_gene: TRBD1; j_gene: TRBJ2-1; v_gene: TRBV6-5; CDR3aa: CASSYDRGTYNEQFF; CDR3nt: TGTGCCAGCAGTTACGACAGGGGAACCTACAATGAGCAGTTCTTC
abundance: few; d_gene: .; j_gene: TRBJ1-1; v_gene: TRBV18; CDR3aa: CASSREGGRTEAFF; CDR3nt: TGTGCCAGCTCACGTGAAGGGGGACGGACTGAAGCTTTCTTT
abundance: .; d_gene: .; j_gene: TRBJ2-1; v_gene: TRBV15; CDR3aa: CATSRDRGLNNEQFF; CDR3nt: TGTGCCACCAGCAGAGATCGAGGACTTAACAATGAGCAGTTCTTC
abundance: .; d_gene: .; j_gene: TRBJ2-3; v_gene: TRBV11-1; CDR3aa: CASSAWAAHTDTQYF; CDR3nt: TGTGCCAGCAGCGCCTGGGCAGCACACACAGATACGCAGTATTTT
abundance: .; d_gene: TRBD1; j_gene: TRBJ2-5; v_gene: TRBV7-9; CDR3aa: CASSLGQGRVQETQYF; CDR3nt: TGTGCCAGCAGCTTAGGACAGGGTCGGGTCCAAGAGACCCAGTACTTC
abundance: .; d_gene: .; j_gene: TRBJ1-6; v_gene: TRBV2; CDR3aa: CASSSSYNSPLHF; CDR3nt: TGTGCCAGCAGCAGTTCTTATAATTCACCCCTCCACTTT
abundance: .; d_gene: .; j_gene: TRBJ1-2; v_gene: TRBV19; CDR3aa: CASSIDRQNYGYTF; CDR3nt: TGTGCCAGTAGTATAGATCGACAGAACTATGGCTACACCTTC
abundance: .; d_gene: TRBD2; j_gene: TRBJ2-1; v_gene: TRBV5-1; CDR3aa: CASSLDPGLAGFNEQFF; CDR3nt: TGCGCCAGCAGCTTGGATCCGGGACTAGCGGGGTTTAATGAGCAGTTCTTC
abundance: .; d_gene: .; j_gene: TRBJ1-1; v_gene: TRBV4-1; CDR3aa: CASSLLIELRGTEAFF; CDR3nt: TGCGCCAGCAGCCTACTCATTGAACTGCGGGGCACTGAAGCTTTCTTT
abundance: .; d_gene: .; j_gene: TRBJ1-6; v_gene: TRBV5-4; CDR3aa: CASSPGRYNSPLHF; CDR3nt: TGTGCCAGCAGCCCTGGCAGGTATAATTCACCCCTCCACTTT
abundance: .; d_gene: TRBD1; j_gene: TRBJ1-4; v_gene: TRBV28; CDR3aa: CASSPAQGEADEKLFF; CDR3nt: TGTGCCAGCAGTCCAGCGCAGGGGGAGGCAGATGAAAAACTGTTTTTT
abundance: .; d_gene: TRBD1; j_gene: TRBJ1-5; v_gene: TRBV4-2; CDR3aa: CASSQDYPGTGNQPQHF; CDR3nt: TGTGCCAGCAGCCAAGATTACCCCGGGACAGGGAATCAGCCCCAGCATTTT
abundance: .; d_gene: .; j_gene: TRBJ2-2; v_gene: TRBV9; CDR3aa: CASSVGQGPNTGELFF; CDR3nt: TGTGCCAGCAGCGTAGGCCAGGGGCCAAACACCGGGGAGCTGTTTTTT
abundance: .; d_gene: .; j_gene: TRBJ1-1; v_gene: TRBV7-2; CDR3aa: CASSLGLTEAFF; CDR3nt: TGTGCCAGCAGCTTAGGCCTAACTGAAGCTTTCTTT
abundance: .; d_gene: TRBD1; j_gene: TRBJ1-1; v_gene: TRBV5-1; CDR3aa: CASSLIYRGKIEAFF; CDR3nt: TGCGCCAGCAGCTTGATATACAGGGGGAAGATAGAAGCTTTCTTT
abundance: once; d_gene: .; j_gene: TRBJ1-3; v_gene: TRBV6-6; CDR3aa: CASGPGRAGNTIYF; CDR3nt: TGTGCCAGCGGTCCCGGGAGGGCGGGAAACACCATATATTTT
abundance: .; d_gene: .; j_gene: TRBJ1-4; v_gene: TRBV5-6; CDR3aa: CASSLGGSEKLFF; CDR3nt: TGTGCCAGCAGCCTCGGGGGGTCTGAAAAACTGTTTTTT
abundance: .; d_gene: TRBD2; j_gene: TRBJ2-5; v_gene: TRBV7-2; CDR3aa: CASSLGAFGGENQETQYF; CDR3nt: TGTGCCAGCAGCTTAGGGGCTTTTGGGGGGGAAAACCAAGAGACCCAGTACTTC
abundance: .; d_gene: TRBD2; j_gene: TRBJ2-3; v_gene: TRBV5-4; CDR3aa: CASSPGRVIGTDTQYF; CDR3nt: TGTGCCAGCAGCCCAGGGAGGGTTATAGGCACAGATACGCAGTATTTT
abundance: .; d_gene: .; j_gene: TRBJ1-5; v_gene: TRBV21-1; CDR3aa: CASSRRDLDPNQPQHF; CDR3nt: TGTGCCAGCAGCAGACGGGACTTGGACCCCAATCAGCCCCAGCATTTT
abundance: .; d_gene: TRBD1; j_gene: TRBJ1-6; v_gene: TRBV11-3; CDR3aa: CASSLGLGTGGSPLHF; CDR3nt: TGTGCCAGCAGCTTAGGTCTTGGGACAGGGGGTTCACCCCTCCACTTT
abundance: .; d_gene: .; j_gene: TRBJ1-1; v_gene: TRBV28; CDR3aa: CASRGPGTEAFF; CDR3nt: TGTGCCAGCAGGGGGCCCGGGACTGAAGCTTTCTTT
abundance: .; d_gene: TRBD1; j_gene: TRBJ2-6; v_gene: TRBV11-2; CDR3aa: CASSTPGQGNSGANVLTF; CDR3nt: TGTGCCAGCAGCACCCCGGGACAGGGAAACTCTGGGGCCAACGTCCTGACTTTC
abundance: once; d_gene: .; j_gene: TRBJ1-5; v_gene: TRBV7-8; CDR3aa: CASSLQGPQPQHF; CDR3nt: TGTGCCAGCAGCCTACAGGGTCCTCAGCCCCAGCATTTT
abundance: .; d_gene: TRBD2; j_gene: TRBJ2-5; v_gene: TRBV6-1; CDR3aa: CASSESTSGGWGETQYF; CDR3nt: TGTGCCAGCAGTGAAAGCACTAGCGGGGGCTGGGGCGAGACCCAGTACTTC
abundance: .; d_gene: .; j_gene: TRBJ2-3; v_gene: TRBV27; CDR3aa: CASSLGRGTDTQYF; CDR3nt: TGTGCCAGCAGTTTAGGTCGGGGGACAGATACGCAGTATTTT
abundance: .; d_gene: .; j_gene: TRBJ1-3; v_gene: TRBV11-2; CDR3aa: CASSPGSLNTIYF; CDR3nt: TGTGCCAGCAGTCCTGGTAGCCTAAACACCATATATTTT
abundance: few; d_gene: TRBD2; j_gene: TRBJ2-2; v_gene: TRBV4-2; CDR3aa: CASRSAGGPPGELFF; CDR3nt: TGTGCCAGCAGGTCAGCGGGGGGGCCCCCCGGGGAGCTGTTTTTT
abundance: .; d_gene: TRBD1; j_gene: TRBJ1-2; v_gene: TRBV5-1; CDR3aa: CASSLGGESYGYTF; CDR3nt: TGCGCCAGTAGCTTAGGGGGCGAAAGCTATGGCTACACCTTC
abundance: few; d_gene: TRBD2; j_gene: TRBJ2-3; v_gene: TRBV27; CDR3aa: CASSTLGLAGGPVNTDTQYF; CDR3nt: TGTGCCAGCAGTACCCTAGGACTAGCGGGGGGGCCCGTTAACACAGATACGCAGTATTTT
abundance: once; d_gene: TRBD1; j_gene: TRBJ1-5; v_gene: TRBV2; CDR3aa: CAGSGGGQPQHF; CDR3nt: TGTGCCGGCTCAGGGGGCGGACAGCCCCAGCATTTT
abundance: few; d_gene: .; j_gene: TRBJ2-3; v_gene: TRBV7-2; CDR3aa: CASSQRGTDTDTQYF; CDR3nt: TGTGCCAGCAGCCAGAGGGGGACCGACACAGATACGCAGTATTTT
abundance: .; d_gene: .; j_gene: TRBJ2-1; v_gene: TRBV9; CDR3aa: CASSVASTSYNEQFF; CDR3nt: TGTGCCAGCAGCGTAGCGTCGACTAGCTACAATGAGCAGTTCTTC
abundance: .; d_gene: TRBD2; j_gene: TRBJ2-2; v_gene: TRBV9; CDR3aa: CASSPSGGAANTGELFF; CDR3nt: TGTGCCAGCAGCCCAAGCGGGGGGGCCGCGAACACCGGGGAGCTGTTTTTT
abundance: .; d_gene: TRBD1; j_gene: TRBJ1-6; v_gene: TRBV30; CDR3aa: CAWSGPGTESSPLHF; CDR3nt: TGTGCCTGGAGTGGTCCTGGGACAGAATCTTCACCCCTCCACTTT
abundance: .; d_gene: .; j_gene: TRBJ1-5; v_gene: TRBV28; CDR3aa: CASSQGFSGNQPQHF; CDR3nt: TGTGCCAGCAGCCAGGGATTTTCGGGCAATCAGCCCCAGCATTTT
abundance: .; d_gene: .; j_gene: TRBJ2-6; v_gene: TRBV30; CDR3aa: CAWTQGGGHLYSGANVLTF; CDR3nt: TGTGCCTGGACCCAAGGGGGAGGGCACCTCTACTCTGGGGCCAACGTCCTGACTTTC
abundance: once; d_gene: TRBD2; j_gene: TRBJ2-2; v_gene: TRBV7-2; CDR3aa: CASSPSGGLPEKLFF; CDR3nt: TGTGCCAGCAGCCCAAGCGGGGGATTGCCCGAAAAGCTGTTTTTT
abundance: .; d_gene: TRBD2; j_gene: TRBJ2-1; v_gene: TRBV9; CDR3aa: CASSGSTSGGGYGEQFF; CDR3nt: TGTGCCAGCAGCGGGTCGACTAGCGGGGGGGGTTACGGTGAGCAGTTCTTC
abundance: .; d_gene: .; j_gene: TRBJ2-6; v_gene: TRBV29-1; CDR3aa: CSVSGARGANVLTF; CDR3nt: TGCAGCGTTTCAGGGGCGCGTGGGGCCAACGTCCTGACTTTC
abundance: .; d_gene: .; j_gene: TRBJ2-3; v_gene: TRBV25-1; CDR3aa: CASSDGLRRVQYF; CDR3nt: TGTGCCAGCAGTGATGGTCTTAGGAGAGTGCAGTATTTT
abundance: .; d_gene: .; j_gene: TRBJ2-5; v_gene: TRBV5-6; CDR3aa: CASSEQTRETQYF; CDR3nt: TGTGCCAGCAGCGAACAAACGCGGGAGACCCAGTACTTC
abundance: .; d_gene: TRBD2; j_gene: TRBJ2-2; v_gene: TRBV5-4; CDR3aa: CASSSGLAGGREELFF; CDR3nt: TGTGCCAGCAGCTCAGGACTAGCGGGGGGTCGGGAGGAGCTGTTTTTT